The 30 T cell receptor beta chains in this list originate from one sample, sequenced in a study of T cell responses to AZD1222 COVID-19 vaccine. TCRdb's copy holds only in-frame clones and misses some; the assay was immunoSEQ multiplex PCR. This table has around 50,000 clones, around 87% appearing once. The sample was peripheral blood, taken on day 0 of AZD1222 vaccination. The source is an adult in good health.

The chain has TRBV7-4 and TRBJ1-1; perhaps TRBD1 as D (5 bases). Deletions cut 0 bases from V and 4 bases from J, with 21 bases between. The CDR3 consists of 18 residues. Germline V lookup: CDR1 SGHVT, CDR2 SQSDAQ. CDR3 protein: CASSLATAKRTGRTEAFF. DNA for the CDR3: TGTGCCAGCAGCTTAGCTACCGCAAAACGAACGGGGCGCACTGAAGCTTTCTTT. The full variable domain, in which reference TRBV7-4 and TRBJ1-1 provide the parts outside the CDR3, is GAGVSQSPRYKVAKRGRDVALRCDSISGHVTLYWYRQTLGQGSEVLTYSQSDAQRDKSGRPSGRFSAERPERSVSTLKIQRTEQGDSAVYLCASSLATAKRTGRTEAFFGQGTRLTVV.

The chain has TRBV7-2 and TRBJ2-7; tentatively, D is TRBD1 (6 bases). This CDR3 is built from 15 residues. V lost 2 bases to trimming and J lost 4 bases, with 15 bases between them. In germline, CDR1 is SGHTA, CDR2 FQGNSA. CDR3 in DNA: TGTGCCAGCAGCTTATATGGGGGCTGGGAATACGAGCAGTACTTC. Its protein is CASSLYGGWEYEQYF. Together with reference TRBV7-2 and TRBJ2-7, the CDR3 gives the full variable domain: GAGVSQSPSNKVTEKGKDVELRCDPISGHTALYWYRQSLGQGLEFLIYFQGNSAPDKSGLPSDRFSAERTGGSVSTLTIQRTQQEDSAVYLCASSLYGGWEYEQYFGPGTRLTVT.

This chain uses TRBV5-1 with TRBJ1-4; D might be TRBD1 (5 bases). Germline CDR1 is SGHRS and CDR2 is YFSETQ. V lost 1 base, J lost 8 bases, and 15 bases lay in between. The CDR3 runs to 15 residues. CDR3 bases: TGCGCCAGCAGCTTGACGGGGGAAGGGTCCGAAAAACTGTTTTTT. Protein product: CASSLTGEGSEKLFF.

The chain uses TRBV7-2 and TRBJ1-4, with D perhaps TRBD1 (6 bases). From germline, CDR1 is SGHTA and CDR2 FQGNSA. The length of the CDR3 is 14 residues. V lost 2 bases to trimming and J lost 8 bases, with 12 bases between them. DNA of the CDR3: TGTGCCAGCAGCTTAAGGGGGTGGAGCGAAAAACTGTTTTTT. Translated: CASSLRGWSEKLFF.

This rearrangement joins TRBV5-1 to TRBJ1-1; 10 positions agree with TRBD1. Germline CDR1 is SGHRS and CDR2 is YFSETQ. V dropped 5 bases and J dropped 0; count of bases not matched to a gene: 13. CDR3 length: 18 amino acids. The CDR3: CASRSDRRTGGMNTEAFF. CDR3 nucleotide sequence: TGCGCCAGCAGGTCGGACAGGAGGACAGGGGGAATGAACACTGAAGCTTTCTTT.

The chain couples TRBV29-1 to TRBJ1-4; possibly TRBD1 for D (5 bases). The germline gives CDR1 SQVTM, CDR2 ANQGSEA. The ends were cut back, 7 bases at V and 8 bases at J, with 14 bases in the middle. The CDR3 extends over 12 amino acids. The DNA for the CDR3 is TGCAGCGCAGGGACGGGCATCGAAAAACTGTTTTTT. It encodes CSAGTGIEKLFF.

The V gene is TRBV7-9, the J gene TRBJ2-7; D is perhaps TRBD1 (5 bases). This CDR3 contains 14 residues. CDR1 and CDR2 (germline): SEHNR, FQNEAQ (reference sequence). The V end was cut by 5 bases, the J end by 4 bases, with 15 bases between. The CDR3, as DNA: TGTGCCAGCAGCCCTGTGAGCAGGGCGTACGAGCAGTACTTC. Its protein product is CASSPVSRAYEQYF.

J is TRBJ1-3 and V is TRBV7-8; D remains unclear. Germline CDR1 is SGHVS and CDR2 is FQNEAQ. V was trimmed by 0 bases and J by 1 base, leaving 7 bases between them. There are 15 residues in the CDR3. The CDR3 spells CASSLASDSGNTIYF. The DNA for the CDR3 is TGTGCCAGCAGCTTAGCCTCGGATTCTGGAAACACCATATATTTT.

This clone has a single count. This chain joins TRBV6-5 and TRBJ2-7; 10 bases are shared with TRBD1. The trim removed 6 bases at V and 7 bases at J, leaving 12 bases unmatched. This CDR3 is built from 15 residues. In germline, CDR1 is MNHEY, CDR2 SVGAGI. The CDR3 sequence: CASRGSGTGEDEQYF. CDR3 coding DNA: TGTGCCAGCAGAGGAAGCGGGACAGGGGAGGATGAGCAGTACTTC.

The chain employs TRBV7-9 and TRBJ2-7; D possibly corresponds to TRBD2 (5 bases). V lost 8 bases and J 0 bases, leaving 17 bases between the germline ends. From germline, CDR1 is SEHNR and CDR2 FQNEAQ (reference sequence). The CDR3 is 15 residues long. CDR3 amino acids: CASAKDWNNSYEQYF. Written as DNA, the CDR3 is TGTGCCAGCGCGAAGGACTGGAACAACTCCTACGAGCAGTACTTC.

V gene TRBV9 combines with J gene TRBJ2-4; maybe TRBD1 (6 bases). Germline CDR1 and CDR2: SGDLS and YYNGEE. V was shortened by 0 bases and J by 0 bases, with 13 bases between the two germline ends. This CDR3 is built from 17 residues. Written as DNA, the CDR3 is TGTGCCAGCAGCGTAGGATACAGGGCGGGAGCCAAAAACATTCAGTACTTC. The encoded protein is CASSVGYRAGAKNIQYF.

V and J are TRBV7-2 and TRBJ2-7; 10 bases map to TRBD1. Germline V gene lookup returns CDR1 SGHTA and CDR2 FQGNSA. V gave up 6 bases and J gave up 4 bases; unmatched junction bases: 9. The CDR3 contains 15 residues. The CDR3 DNA reads TGTGCCAGCAGTTCGGCTTCGGGACAGGGGTACGAGCAGTACTTC. The encoded protein is CASSSASGQGYEQYF.

The V gene is TRBV29-1, the J gene TRBJ2-7; a possible D gene is TRBD2 (6 bases). In germline, CDR1 is SQVTM, CDR2 ANQGSEA. The length of the CDR3 is 13 residues. V shed 6 bases and J shed 2 bases, with 14 bases lying between them. Here the CDR3 DNA reads TGCAGCGTATTAGCGGAAATTGCCTACGAGCAGTACTTC. It translates to CSVLAEIAYEQYF.

The rearrangement uses TRBV7-9 and TRBJ1-6; D remains unclear. The CDR3 spans 15 residues. Trimming shortened V by 5 bases and J by 10 bases, and 18 bases separated the two germline ends. In germline, CDR1 is SEHNR, CDR2 FQNEAQ (reference sequence). As DNA, the CDR3 is TGTGCCAGCAGCATCGCCGGACCCAAAGGATCACCCCTCCACTTT. Translated, it gives CASSIAGPKGSPLHF. The full variable domain, with the rest looked up from reference TRBV7-9 and TRBJ1-6, is DTGVSQNPRHKITKRGQNVTFRCDPISEHNRLYWYRQTLGQGPEFLTYFQNEAQLEKSRLLSDRFSAERPKGSFSTLEIQRTEQGDSAMYLCASSIAGPKGSPLHFGNGTRLTVT.

The chain is built from TRBV7-2 and TRBJ2-7; possibly TRBD1 or TRBD2 for D (6 bases each). Germline lookup yields CDR1 SGHTA and CDR2 FQGNSA. This CDR3 is 14 amino acids long. V was pared by 2 bases and J by 6 bases, with 14 bases between. The CDR3 is CASSLRGGCIEQYF. The CDR3 DNA reads TGTGCCAGCAGCTTACGAGGGGGGTGCATCGAGCAGTACTTC.

CDR3 sequence (DNA): TGTGCCAGCAGCTTAAGTACAGGGGTTAGGACCTACAATGAGCAGTTCTTC. Amino acids: CASSLSTGVRTYNEQFF. This sequence joins TRBV7-9 and TRBJ2-1; 7 nucleotides line up with TRBD1. Germline V gene sequence: CDR1 SEHNR, CDR2 FQNEAQ (reference sequence). The V and J ends lost 2 bases and 2 bases, in that order; junction bases with no gene match: 9. The CDR3 loop spans 17 amino acids.

The chain links TRBV28 to TRBJ2-1; 9 bases are shared with TRBD2. The germline gives CDR1 MDHEN, CDR2 SYDVKM. The trim removed 3 bases at V and 7 bases at J, leaving 7 bases unmatched. The CDR3 runs 15 residues. This CDR3 reads CASSLGSGRRNEQFF. CDR3 DNA sequence: TGTGCCAGCAGTTTGGGTAGCGGGAGAAGGAATGAGCAGTTCTTC. The complete variable domain, with remaining parts taken from reference TRBV28 and TRBJ2-1, reads DVKVTQSSRYLVKRTGEKVFLECVQDMDHENMFWYRQDPGLGLRLIYFSYDVKMKEKGDIPEGYSVSREKKERFSLILESASTNQTSMYLCASSLGSGRRNEQFFGPGTRLTVL.

The chain has TRBV19 and TRBJ1-5; perhaps TRBD1 as D (6 bases). Trimming took 5 bases from V and 0 from J, leaving 11 bases between them. The CDR3 extends over 15 amino acids. The germline V gene has CDR1 LNHDA and CDR2 SQIVND (reference sequence). The CDR3 loop is CASSWGHHSNQPQHF. In DNA, the CDR3 is TGTGCCAGTAGTTGGGGACACCATAGCAATCAGCCCCAGCATTTT.

The chain combines TRBV18 with TRBJ2-2, with a tentative D call TRBD1 (6 bases). Germline CDR1 KGHSH, CDR2 LQKENI. V was cut by 2 bases and J by 7 bases, with 14 bases left in between. CDR3 length: 15 residues. The CDR3 nucleotides read TGTGCCAGCTCACCATTGACAGGATTGGACGGGGAGCTGTTTTTT. Translating it yields CASSPLTGLDGELFF.

The V gene is TRBV5-8, the J gene TRBJ1-4, with D perhaps TRBD1 (5 bases). Trimming shortened V by 0 bases and J by 2 bases, and 11 bases separated the two germline ends. The CDR3 has 16 residues. Germline CDR1 is SGHTS and CDR2 is YDEGEE. DNA of the CDR3: TGTGCCAGCAGCTTGGGCCGACAGTTTACTAATGAAAAACTGTTTTTT. Its protein is CASSLGRQFTNEKLFF. The whole variable domain, filled in from reference TRBV5-8 and TRBJ1-4, reads EAGVTQSPTHLIKTRGQQATLRCSPISGHTSVYWYQQALGLGLQFLLWYDEGEERNRGNFPPRFSGRQFPNYSSELNVNALELEDSALYLCASSLGRQFTNEKLFFGSGTQLSVL.

This chain joins TRBV5-1 and TRBJ2-5, with a weak D call TRBD1 (6 bases). V dropped 2 bases and J dropped 7 bases, with 18 bases sitting between them. The germline V gene has CDR1 SGHRS and CDR2 YFSETQ. The CDR3 covers 15 residues. CDR3 sequence (DNA): TGCGCCAGCAGCTTAGGAATAGGGGGAGAGGGGACCCAGTACTTC. Its protein is CASSLGIGGEGTQYF.

This chain links TRBV30 with TRBJ2-3; tentative D call: TRBD1 (5 bases). The CDR3 spans 15 residues. Germline CDR1 reads GTSNPN; CDR2 reads SVGIG (reference sequence). Trimming left V 0 bases short and J 0 bases short, with 10 bases between. The CDR3 reads CAWSVLGASTDTQYF. The CDR3 DNA reads TGTGCCTGGAGTGTCTTAGGGGCTAGCACAGATACGCAGTATTTT.

This clone was detected only a few times. The chain employs TRBV6-5 and TRBJ2-7; maybe TRBD1 (6 bases). The CDR3 is 14 amino acids. The ends were cut back, 0 bases at V and 6 bases at J, with 12 bases in the middle. CDR1 MNHEY and CDR2 SVGAGI come from the germline V gene. CDR3 amino acids: CASSYSSEGGEQYF. CDR3 nucleotides: TGTGCCAGCAGTTACTCGAGTGAAGGGGGCGAGCAGTACTTC.

The chain couples TRBV6-9 to TRBJ2-7, with 12 positions matching TRBD2. From germline, CDR1 is MNHGY and CDR2 SVAAGI. There are 15 residues in the CDR3. Germline trimming cut 4 bases from V and 3 bases from J; bases unmatched to any gene: 4. CDR3 nucleotide sequence: TGTGCCAGCAGTTCGACTAGCGGGAGCCTCTACGAGCAGTACTTC. Protein: CASSSTSGSLYEQYF.

This chain joins TRBV7-8 and TRBJ2-2; tentatively, D is TRBD1 or TRBD2 (5 bases each). Germline CDR1 SGHVS, CDR2 FQNEAQ. Between the trimmed V and J ends, which lost 0 bases and 5 bases, there was a span of 13 bases. The CDR3 runs 16 residues. This CDR3 reads CASSLAPGPGTGELFF. For the CDR3, the DNA is TGTGCCAGCAGCTTAGCGCCGGGACCTGGGACCGGGGAGCTGTTTTTT.

The V and J genes are TRBV4-3 and TRBJ2-7, with 10 positions matching TRBD1. The CDR3 has 15 residues. The V gene's germline CDR1 is LGHNA and CDR2 YSLEER. V dropped 0 bases and J dropped 5; count of bases not matched to a gene: 4. Written as DNA, the CDR3 is TGCGCCAGCAGCCAAGATTATGGACAGGGGGACGAGCAGTACTTC. This gives the protein CASSQDYGQGDEQYF.

V is TRBV28 and J is TRBJ1-5, with 7 bases lining up with TRBD1. Per the germline V gene, CDR1 is MDHEN and CDR2 is SYDVKM. CDR3 length: 15 residues. V lost 5 bases to trimming and J lost 7 bases; unmatched junction nucleotides: 11. In DNA, the CDR3 is TGTGCCAGCAGTGAAAACAGGGGCGGAGGGCAGCCCCAGCATTTT. Encoded protein: CASSENRGGGQPQHF. Full variable domain (outside the CDR3, taken from reference TRBV28 and TRBJ1-5): DVKVTQSSRYLVKRTGEKVFLECVQDMDHENMFWYRQDPGLGLRLIYFSYDVKMKEKGDIPEGYSVSREKKERFSLILESASTNQTSMYLCASSENRGGGQPQHFGDGTRLSIL.

This clone was seen a few times. The rearrangement uses TRBV4-1 and TRBJ1-3; D is undetermined. V was pared by 0 bases and J by 0 bases, with 15 bases between. This CDR3 contains 18 residues. In germline, CDR1 is MGHRA, CDR2 YSYEKL. For the CDR3, the DNA is TGCGCCAGCAGCCAAGATTTCGCGGCCTCGAGCTCTGGAAACACCATATATTTT. Protein product: CASSQDFAASSSGNTIYF.

The CDR3 coding sequence is TGTGCCAGCGGACGAAATACCTACGAGCAGTACTTC. This gives the protein CASGRNTYEQYF. This sequence joins TRBV27 and TRBJ2-7; D remains unclear. Trimming stripped 8 bases from V and 2 bases from J, with 10 bases between. The CDR3 spans 12 residues. Germline CDR1 is MNHEY and CDR2 is SMNVEV (reference sequence).

J is TRBJ2-1 and V is TRBV6-5; D may be TRBD2 (7 bases). This CDR3 is 16 amino acids long. The V gene lost 2 bases and the J gene lost 1 base, with 12 bases spanning the gap. From germline, CDR1 is MNHEY and CDR2 SVGAGI. The chain's CDR3 is CASSYAKGGSYNEQFF. In DNA form, the CDR3 reads TGTGCCAGCAGTTACGCTAAGGGGGGGTCCTACAATGAGCAGTTCTTC.